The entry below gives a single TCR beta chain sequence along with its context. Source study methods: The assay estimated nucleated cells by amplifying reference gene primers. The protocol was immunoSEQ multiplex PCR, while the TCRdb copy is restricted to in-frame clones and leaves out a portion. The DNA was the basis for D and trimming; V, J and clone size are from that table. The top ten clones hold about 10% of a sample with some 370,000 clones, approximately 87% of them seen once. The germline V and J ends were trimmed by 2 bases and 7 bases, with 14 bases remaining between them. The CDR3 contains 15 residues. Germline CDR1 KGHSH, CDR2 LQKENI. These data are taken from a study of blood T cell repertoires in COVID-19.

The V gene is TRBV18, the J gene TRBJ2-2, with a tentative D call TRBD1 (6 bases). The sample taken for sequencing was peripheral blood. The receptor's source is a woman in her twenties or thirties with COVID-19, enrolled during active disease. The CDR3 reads CASSPKTGLGGELFF. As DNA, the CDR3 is TGTGCCAGCTCACCAAAGACAGGATTGGGCGGGGAGCTGTTTTTT.